This T cell receptor beta chain emerged from a study of T cells in Graves' hyperthyroidism and ophthalmopathy. The wider study: Prior to any treatment, at the point of initial diagnosis, peripheral blood was collected.

The germline V gene encodes CDR1 MDHEN and CDR2 SYDVKM. The CDR3 spans 14 residues. Trimming shortened V by 3 bases and J by 2 bases, and 8 bases separated the two germline ends. This clonotype occurred many times. Its target is unknown. The investigators amplified TCR beta CDR3 regions from RNA transcripts. An initial round of RT-PCR targeting the TCR CDR3 relied on the HTBI primer set. MiXCR, applied by TCRdb to the multiplex PCR reads, yields one record per CDR3 protein. The sample comprises around 500,000 distinct CDR3 sequences, approximately 23% of which are singletons, and approximately 49% rests with the top ten. Among ophthalmopathy patients, the Clinical Activity Score reached at least 3, the NOSPECS grade reached at least 4, and duration remained under 3 months. Uncontrolled infection, other autoimmune disease, pregnancy or lactation barred patients from enrollment. Regarding the study as a whole: Model-based prediction identified ophthalmopathy a median about 6.8 months prior to its onset.

Material for sequencing was blood. This receptor was taken from a woman aged 70-85 years with Graves' ophthalmopathy. The chain couples TRBV28 to TRBJ1-5; no definite D call. The CDR3 nucleotides are TGTGCCAGCAGTTTGCTTGGGGGCAATCAGCCCCAGCATTTT. Residues: CASSLLGGNQPQHF.